This T cell receptor (beta chain) was sequenced during a study of cytomegalovirus exposure and HLA in healthy donors. Germline CDR1 and CDR2: SGHDT and YYEEEE. Trimming removed 4 bases at V and 0 bases at J, with 17 bases between. The CDR3 is made up of 17 amino acids. Study observations and caveats: The number of N-insertions in an Asian-associated ancestry cluster was reportedly below the approximately 700-donor mean in a later analysis.

Details on this clone: Its antigen is unidentified.

The PCR was carried out with 60 Vbeta primers and 13 Jbeta primers. Repertoires were generated with immunoSEQ multiplex PCR, while TCRdb's copy carries only in-frame clones and drops some. This table holds 110,000 or so clones, approximately 86% found once. Sequenced: PBMCs. This receptor was taken from a man aged 18 to 29 in good health and CMV-seronegative. V and J are TRBV5-6 and TRBJ1-5, with D perhaps matching TRBD1 (5 bases). As DNA, the CDR3 is TGTGCCAGCAGCATTAGCGGGTGGGGGTATAGCAATCAGCCCCAGCATTTT. Translating it yields CASSISGWGYSNQPQHF.